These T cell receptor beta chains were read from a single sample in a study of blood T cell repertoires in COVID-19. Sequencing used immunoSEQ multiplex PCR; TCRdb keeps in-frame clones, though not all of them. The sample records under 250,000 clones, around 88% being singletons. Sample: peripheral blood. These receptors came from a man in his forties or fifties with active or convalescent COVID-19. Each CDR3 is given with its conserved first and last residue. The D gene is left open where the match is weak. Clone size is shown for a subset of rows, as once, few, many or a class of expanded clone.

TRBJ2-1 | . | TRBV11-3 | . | CASSALQGIQGNEQFF | TGTGCCAGCAGCGCGCTACAGGGAATTCAGGGCAATGAGCAGTTCTTC
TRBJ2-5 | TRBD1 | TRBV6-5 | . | CASSYGIQGPRETQYF | TGTGCCAGCAGTTACGGGATACAGGGGCCCCGGGAGACCCAGTACTTC
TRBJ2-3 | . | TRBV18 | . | CASSLTTGKTLTDTQYF | TGTGCCAGCTCTCTAACCACAGGGAAAACCCTCACAGATACGCAGTATTTT
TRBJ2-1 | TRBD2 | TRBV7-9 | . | CASSLVVSGGRAQQFF | TGTGCCAGCAGCTTAGTAGTTAGCGGGGGGCGAGCTCAGCAGTTCTTC
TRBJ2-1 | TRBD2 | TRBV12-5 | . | CASGLGAGVKNEQFF | TGTGCTAGTGGTTTAGGAGCGGGAGTTAAGAATGAGCAGTTCTTC
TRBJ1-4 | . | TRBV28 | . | CASSLGGSATNEKLFF | TGTGCCAGCAGTTTAGGCGGCTCAGCAACTAATGAAAAACTGTTTTTT
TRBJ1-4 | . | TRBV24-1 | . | CATADSGQNEKLFF | TGTGCCACCGCTGACAGTGGTCAGAATGAAAAACTGTTTTTT
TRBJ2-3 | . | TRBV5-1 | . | CASSPPSTDTQYF | TGCGCCAGCAGCCCTCCTAGCACAGATACGCAGTATTTT
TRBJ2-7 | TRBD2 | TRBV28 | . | CASSLAGTYEQYF | TGTGCCAGCAGTCTAGCGGGAACGTACGAGCAGTACTTC
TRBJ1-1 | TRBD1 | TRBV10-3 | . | CAIGTVNTEAFF | TGTGCCATCGGGACAGTGAACACTGAAGCTTTCTTT
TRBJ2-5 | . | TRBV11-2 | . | CASSFQGSGETQYF | TGTGCCAGCAGCTTCCAGGGGAGCGGAGAGACCCAGTACTTC
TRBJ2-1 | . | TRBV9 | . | CASSVRGTLFNEQFF | TGTGCCAGCAGCGTAAGAGGGACTCTCTTCAATGAGCAGTTCTTC
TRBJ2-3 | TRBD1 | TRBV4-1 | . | CASSPGQASTDTQYF | TGCGCCAGCAGCCCCGGACAGGCAAGCACAGATACGCAGTATTTT
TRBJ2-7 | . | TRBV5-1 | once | CASSFLGLNEQYF | TGCGCCAGCAGCTTTCTTGGGCTAAACGAGCAGTACTTC
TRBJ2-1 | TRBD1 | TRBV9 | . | CASSALGQESSYNEQFF | TGTGCCAGCAGCGCCCTAGGACAGGAAAGCTCCTACAATGAGCAGTTCTTC
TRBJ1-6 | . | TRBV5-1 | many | CASSLGQTASPLHF | TGCGCCAGCAGCTTGGGACAGACTGCCTCACCCCTCCACTTT
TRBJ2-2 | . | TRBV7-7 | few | CASSREGGSGELFF | TGTGCTAGCAGCCGTGAAGGGGGTTCCGGGGAGCTGTTTTTT
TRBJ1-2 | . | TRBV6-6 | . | CASSSKESGALYGYTF | TGTGCCAGCAGTTCCAAGGAGTCTGGGGCTCTCTATGGCTACACCTTC
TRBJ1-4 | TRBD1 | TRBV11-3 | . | CASSFTGGGEKLFF | TGTGCCAGCAGCTTTACAGGGGGCGGTGAAAAACTGTTTTTT
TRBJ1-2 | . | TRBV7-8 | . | CASSFSANYGYTF | TGTGCCAGCAGCTTCTCAGCTAACTATGGCTACACCTTC
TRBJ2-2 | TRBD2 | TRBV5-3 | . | CARSLGSGRRGGGELFF | TGTGCCAGAAGCTTGGGTAGCGGGAGAAGAGGGGGCGGGGAGCTGTTTTTT
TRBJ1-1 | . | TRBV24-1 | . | CATSERRRAFF | TGTGCCACCAGTGAGAGGAGGAGAGCTTTCTTT
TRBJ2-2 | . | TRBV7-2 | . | CASSSATEAGELFF | TGTGCCAGCAGCTCCGCGACTGAGGCCGGGGAGCTGTTTTTT
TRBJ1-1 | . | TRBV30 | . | CAWSVARGLGFF | TGTGCCTGGAGTGTAGCCAGGGGATTAGGTTTCTTT
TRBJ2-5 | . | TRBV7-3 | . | CASSLNPQETQYF | TGTGCCAGCAGCTTAAATCCTCAAGAGACCCAGTACTTC
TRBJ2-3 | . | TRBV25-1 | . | CASSENRSTDTQYF | TGTGCCAGCAGTGAAAACAGAAGCACAGATACGCAGTATTTT
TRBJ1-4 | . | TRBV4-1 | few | CASSQGGAANEKLFF | TGCGCCAGCAGCCAAGGTGGGGCAGCTAATGAAAAACTGTTTTTT
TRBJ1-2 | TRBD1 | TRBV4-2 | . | CASSQGDSPYYGYTF | TGTGCCAGCAGCCAAGGGGACAGTCCCTACTATGGCTACACCTTC
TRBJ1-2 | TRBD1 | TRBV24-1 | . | CATSYSGGRITF | TGTGCCACCAGCTACTCAGGGGGCAGGATCACCTTC
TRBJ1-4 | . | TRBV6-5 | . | CASSPRSAEKLFF | TGTGCCAGCAGTCCGAGGAGTGCCGAAAAACTGTTTTTT
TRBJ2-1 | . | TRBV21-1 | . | CASSGQGPFDEQFF | TGTGCCAGCAGCGGTCAGGGTCCCTTCGATGAGCAGTTCTTC
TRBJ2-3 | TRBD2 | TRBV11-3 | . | CASSPSGSDTQYF | TGTGCCAGCAGCCCTAGCGGGAGTGATACGCAGTATTTT